This entry features one TCR beta chain sequence. These data originate in a study of blood T cell repertoires in COVID-19. On the study more broadly: Whether acute or convalescent, the COVID-19 samples came from the United States, Italy and Spain. T cells, B-cell-depleted T cells, or PBMCs supplied cDNA or gDNA.

Germline V lookup: CDR1 SGHDT, CDR2 YYEEEE. The junction had 25 bases not matched to a gene; V was cut back by 9 bases and J by 7 bases. The CDR3 loop spans 19 amino acids. Authors' analysis steps: For nucleated cells, counts were estimated from reference gene primer amplification. Only in-frame clones appear in the TCRdb table, and some are missing; sequencing was by immunoSEQ multiplex PCR. That table gives V, J and clone size, and the DNA gave D and trimming. This table holds some 70,000 clones, 80% to 90% found once. The sequenced sample was peripheral blood. This receptor was identified in a woman of 80 years or more with active COVID-19. The chain carries TRBV5-6 and TRBJ2-2; 9 bases match TRBD1. The CDR3 protein is CATQPGTGRTGEKDGELFF. CDR3 bases: TGTGCCACCCAGCCCGGGACAGGGAGGACGGGAGAGAAGGACGGGGAGCTGTTTTTT.